This T cell receptor beta chain was identified during a study of blood T cell repertoires in COVID-19. Sequencing was performed with immunoSEQ multiplex PCR; in TCRdb, only in-frame clones are kept and a portion is missing. The sample lists about 250,000 clones; roughly 80% were seen once. This clone has only one observation. Sample: peripheral blood. The clonotype originates from an elderly woman with active or convalescent COVID-19.

For the CDR3, the DNA is TGTGCCAGCAGTGATCGGGACAGCGGAACTAGCGGAACTTCAATGACCCAGTACTTC. This sequence encodes CASSDRDSGTSGTSMTQYF. The J gene is TRBJ2-5, the V gene TRBV6-1, with D possibly TRBD2 on 8 matching bases. The V gene lost 3 bases and the J gene lost 7 bases, with 30 bases spanning the gap. Germline CDR1 reads MNHNS; CDR2 reads SASEGT. The CDR3 has 19 residues.